One sample yielded the 20 T cell receptor beta chains listed below, sequenced in a study of blood T cell repertoires in COVID-19. Here immunoSEQ multiplex PCR was the method, and the copy in TCRdb shows in-frame clones only, minus some. The table has 390,000 or so clones, 86% seen once. The sequenced sample consisted of peripheral blood. These receptors came from a woman in her twenties or thirties with active or convalescent COVID-19.

This clone was seen a single time. The chain combines TRBV11-3 with TRBJ2-7; 8 bases fit TRBD2. Trimming at V came to 2 bases and at J to 6 bases, leaving 6 bases not matched to a gene. Germline-derived CDR1 and CDR2 are SGHNT and YENEEA. The CDR3 runs 14 residues. For the CDR3, the DNA is TGTGCCAGCAGCTTAACCGGGGGGGCCGGCGAGCAGTACTTC. This encodes CASSLTGGAGEQYF.

The rearrangement links TRBV4-2 to TRBJ1-3; 9 nucleotides agree with TRBD1. The CDR3 consists of 15 residues. Per the germline V gene, CDR1 is LGHNA and CDR2 is YNFKEQ. V was clipped by 4 bases and J by 3 bases; unmatched bases: 4. CDR3 nucleotides: TGTGCCAGCAGCCCTGACAGGGGGTATGGAAACACCATATATTTT. Translated: CASSPDRGYGNTIYF.

V usage is TRBV6-5 and J usage is TRBJ2-1; TRBD2 is a possible D gene (6 bases). CDR1 is MNHEY and CDR2 is SVGAGI in the germline V gene. The CDR3 has 15 amino acids. V was shortened by 6 bases and J by 5 bases, with 17 bases between the two germline ends. The CDR3: CASRLAGRNNNEQFF. CDR3 coding DNA: TGTGCCAGCAGATTAGCAGGGAGGAATAACAATGAGCAGTTCTTC.

This rearrangement joins TRBV9 to TRBJ1-2; D remains unclear. V was clipped by 2 bases and J by 5 bases, with 10 bases between them. Germline-derived CDR1 and CDR2 are SGDLS and YYNGEE. The CDR3 sequence is 13 residues long. The CDR3 reads CASSVGEVYGYTF. The CDR3 nucleotides are TGTGCCAGCAGCGTTGGGGAGGTGTATGGCTACACCTTC.

The J gene is TRBJ2-7, the V gene TRBV5-6, with D possibly matching TRBD1 (5 bases). Trimming took 2 bases from V and 4 from J, leaving 10 bases between them. CDR1 SGHDT and CDR2 YYEEEE come from the germline V gene. The CDR3 totals 13 residues. The CDR3 here is CASSLLDTYEQYF. The CDR3, as DNA: TGTGCCAGCAGCTTACTGGACACTTACGAGCAGTACTTC.

The chain joins TRBV6-1 to TRBJ2-5, with 9 positions matching TRBD2. Germline CDR1 reads MNHNS; CDR2 reads SASEGT. Trimming at V came to 4 bases and at J to 4 bases, leaving 4 bases not matched to a gene. This CDR3 is 14 amino acids long. Here the CDR3 reads CASSVAGVGETQYF. In nucleotides, the CDR3 is TGTGCCAGCAGTGTAGCGGGAGTTGGAGAGACCCAGTACTTC.

The V and J genes are TRBV25-1 and TRBJ1-2, with D unclear. Trimming shortened V by 4 bases and J by 8 bases, and 11 bases separated the two germline ends. From germline, CDR1 is MGHDK and CDR2 SYGVNS. CDR3 length: 12 amino acids. CDR3 in DNA: TGTGCCAGCAGTGGCGGTGCTGACGGCTACACCTTC. This encodes CASSGGADGYTF.

The chain recombines TRBV6-1 with TRBJ2-3; 12 bases are shared with TRBD2. The CDR3 loop spans 16 amino acids. Germline V gene sequence: CDR1 MNHNS, CDR2 SASEGT. The V segment lost 1 base and the J segment 4 bases; nucleotides outside the gene matches: 3. The CDR3 region has the DNA TGTGCCAGCAGTGAAGACTGGACTAGCGGGGCAGATACGCAGTATTTT. Amino acid sequence: CASSEDWTSGADTQYF.

The V and J genes are TRBV7-9 and TRBJ2-2; D not resolved. The CDR3 runs to 12 residues. CDR1 and CDR2 (germline): SEHNR, FQNEAQ (reference sequence). Between the trimmed V and J ends, which lost 3 bases and 7 bases, there was a span of 6 bases. The DNA for the CDR3 is TGTGCCAGCAGCTTGTCCTTCGGGGAGCTGTTTTTT. This gives the protein CASSLSFGELFF.

The chain uses TRBV18 and TRBJ2-7; no reliable D call. There are 15 residues in the CDR3. The V gene lost 3 bases and the J gene lost 5 bases, with 17 bases spanning the gap. Germline CDR1 and CDR2: KGHSH and LQKENI. For the CDR3, the DNA is TGTGCCAGCTCACCCAGATTGACGAGGTTCCACGAGCAGTACTTC. It specifies CASSPRLTRFHEQYF.

With regard to this clone: Other DNA sequences in this specimen translate into the identical CDR3. The chain carries TRBV5-5 and TRBJ1-1; perhaps TRBD1 as D (5 bases). The ends were cut back, 0 bases at V and 1 base at J, with 10 bases in the middle. This CDR3 contains 15 residues. The germline V gene has CDR1 SGHKS and CDR2 YYEKEE (reference sequence). The CDR3 protein is CASSLVDSRNTEAFF. The CDR3 DNA is TGTGCCAGCAGCTTGGTAGACAGCCGGAACACTGAAGCTTTCTTT.

J is TRBJ1-5 and V is TRBV12-3 or TRBV12-4; D remains unclear. This CDR3 region has 13 residues. Trimming cost V 1 base and J 7 bases, with 8 bases left between them. The CDR3 region has the DNA TGTGCCAGCAGTTTAGTCCCGGAGCAGCCCCAGCATTTT. Its translation: CASSLVPEQPQHF.

The CDR3 DNA follows: TGTGCCAGCAGTCTAGGGGGAGGGACTGAGCAGTTCTTC. This encodes CASSLGGGTEQFF. This chain connects TRBV6-5 to TRBJ2-1, with a tentative D call TRBD2 (7 bases). Per the germline V gene, CDR1 is MNHEY and CDR2 is SVGAGI. Trimming shortened V by 5 bases and J by 9 bases, and 14 bases separated the two germline ends. The CDR3 extends over 13 amino acids.

This chain joins TRBV2 and TRBJ1-6; 8 nucleotides align to TRBD1. CDR1 is SNHLY and CDR2 is FYNNEI in the germline V gene. The CDR3 has 14 residues. V shed 4 bases and J 8 bases; nucleotides not matched to a gene: 4. CDR3: CASSAGQVHSPLHF. The CDR3 DNA is TGTGCCAGCAGTGCGGGACAGGTACATTCACCCCTCCACTTT.

The genes are TRBV3-1 (or the pseudogene TRBV3-2) and TRBJ2-7; D is ambiguous. This CDR3 has 12 amino acids. V was clipped by 3 bases and J by 3 bases, with 6 bases between them. CDR1 and CDR2 (germline): LGHDT, YNNKEL (reference sequence). CDR3 region: CASSQYFYEQYF. In DNA form, the CDR3 reads TGTGCCAGCAGCCAGTATTTCTACGAGCAGTACTTC.

The chain combines TRBV6-5 with TRBJ1-1, with D maybe TRBD1 (6 bases). Looked up from germline, CDR1 is MNHEY and CDR2 is SVGAGI. V was clipped by 6 bases and J by 5 bases, with 13 bases between them. The CDR3 spans 13 residues. CDR3 sequence (DNA): TGTGCCAGCAGCCTCTACCAGGGGACTGAAGCTTTCTTT. It is translated as CASSLYQGTEAFF.

J is TRBJ2-7 and V is TRBV7-8; 12 bases are a match to TRBD2. Trimming at V came to 4 bases and at J to 3 bases, leaving 4 bases not matched to a gene. The germline V gene has CDR1 SGHVS and CDR2 FQNEAQ. The CDR3 consists of 15 residues. The chain's CDR3 is CASSWGTSGHYEQYF. The CDR3 DNA is TGTGCCAGCAGCTGGGGGACTAGCGGGCACTACGAGCAGTACTTC.

The V gene is TRBV4-1, the J gene TRBJ2-1, with TRBD2 matching over 16 bases. Looked up from germline, CDR1 is MGHRA and CDR2 is YSYEKL. CDR3 length equals 15 residues. V trimming: 4 bases; J trimming: 8 bases; junction bases outside the gene matches: 2. The CDR3 protein is CASSRGLAGGYEQFF. CDR3 DNA sequence: TGCGCCAGCAGCCGGGGACTAGCGGGAGGGTATGAGCAGTTCTTC.

V usage is TRBV10-3 and J usage is TRBJ2-6; 7 bases agree with TRBD1. The junction had 7 bases not matched to a gene; V was cut back by 5 bases and J by 0 bases. The germline V gene has CDR1 ENHRY and CDR2 SYGVKD. The CDR3 runs to 17 residues. Here the CDR3 DNA reads TGTGCCATCAGTACGGGACAGAGGAGCTCTGGGGCCAACGTCCTGACTTTC. It encodes CAISTGQRSSGANVLTF.

Regarding this clone: This sample includes further DNA sequences coding for the same CDR3. The genes are TRBV5-1 and TRBJ2-3; D is unclear. The CDR3 is 12 amino acids. The V gene's germline CDR1 is SGHRS and CDR2 YFSETQ. Trimming took off 0 bases at V and 5 bases at J, with 4 bases between the two ends. For the CDR3, the DNA is TGCGCCAGCAGCTTGGCGGGAGATACGCAGTATTTT. Its translation is CASSLAGDTQYF.